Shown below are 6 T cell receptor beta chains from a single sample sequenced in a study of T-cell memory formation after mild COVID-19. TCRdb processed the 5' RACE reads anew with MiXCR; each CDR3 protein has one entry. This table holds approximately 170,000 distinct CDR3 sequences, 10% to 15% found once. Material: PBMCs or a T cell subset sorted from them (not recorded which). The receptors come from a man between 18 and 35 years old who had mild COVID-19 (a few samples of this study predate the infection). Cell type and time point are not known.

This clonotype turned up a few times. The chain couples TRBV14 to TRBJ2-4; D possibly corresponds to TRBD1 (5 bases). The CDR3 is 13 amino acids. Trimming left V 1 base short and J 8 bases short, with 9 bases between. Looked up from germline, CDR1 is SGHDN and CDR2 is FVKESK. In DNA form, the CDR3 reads TGTGCCAGCAGCCAAGCCCAGGGATACATTCAGTACTTC. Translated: CASSQAQGYIQYF. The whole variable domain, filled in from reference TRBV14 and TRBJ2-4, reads EAGVTQFPSHSVIEKGQTVTLRCDPISGHDNLYWYRRVMGKEIKFLLHFVKESKQDESGMPNNRFLAERTGGTYSTLKVQPAELEDSGVYFCASSQAQGYIQYFGAGTRLSVL.

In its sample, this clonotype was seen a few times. The CDR3 loop reads CASGKGDQPQHF. As DNA, the CDR3 is TGTGCCAGCGGGAAGGGGGATCAGCCCCAGCATTTT. The rearrangement links TRBV4-2 to TRBJ1-5; D possibly corresponds to TRBD1 (6 bases). V lost 8 bases to trimming and J lost 5 bases, with 10 bases between them. The V gene's germline CDR1 is LGHNA and CDR2 YNFKEQ. This CDR3 spans 12 amino acids.

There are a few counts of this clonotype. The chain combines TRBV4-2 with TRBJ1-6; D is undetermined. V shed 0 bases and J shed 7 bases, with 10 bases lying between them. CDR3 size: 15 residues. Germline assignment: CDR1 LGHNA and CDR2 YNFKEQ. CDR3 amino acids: CASSQDKRANSPLHF. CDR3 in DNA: TGTGCCAGCAGCCAAGATAAGCGGGCGAATTCACCCCTCCACTTT.

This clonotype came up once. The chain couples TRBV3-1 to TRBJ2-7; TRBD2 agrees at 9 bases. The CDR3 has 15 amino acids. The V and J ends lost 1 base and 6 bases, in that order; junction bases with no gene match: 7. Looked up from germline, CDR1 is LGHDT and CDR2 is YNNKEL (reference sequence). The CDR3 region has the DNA TGTGCCAGCAGCCAAGTCGGTAGCGGGGGACGCGAGCAGTACTTC. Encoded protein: CASSQVGSGGREQYF.

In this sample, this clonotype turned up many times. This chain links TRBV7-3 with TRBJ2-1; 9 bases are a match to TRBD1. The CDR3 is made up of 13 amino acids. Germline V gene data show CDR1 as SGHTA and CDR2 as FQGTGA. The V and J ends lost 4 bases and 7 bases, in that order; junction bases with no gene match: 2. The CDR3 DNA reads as TGTGCCAGCAGCTATGGGACAGGGAATGAGCAGTTCTTC. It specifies CASSYGTGNEQFF.

DNA of the CDR3: TGCAGTGCTAGACCCCCCACGGGAAACACTGAAGCTTTCTTT. Amino acid sequence: CSARPPTGNTEAFF. This chain joins TRBV20-1 and TRBJ1-1; no clear D. The CDR3 is 14 residues long. Germline V lookup: CDR1 DFQATT, CDR2 SNEGSKA (reference sequence). Trimming left V 2 bases short and J 2 bases short, with 12 bases between.